This TCR beta chain emerged from a study of cytomegalovirus exposure and HLA in healthy donors. CDR3 length equals 15 residues. Trimming stripped 1 base from V and 1 base from J, with 13 bases between. Germline loops: CDR1 SQVTM, CDR2 ANQGSEA. The PCR used 60 Vbeta and 13 Jbeta primers. TCRdb keeps only in-frame clones here, not all; method: immunoSEQ multiplex PCR. The data hold about 120,000 clones, with roughly three quarters observed a single time. The receptor comes from a woman aged 18-29 years in good health and CMV-seronegative. The specimen sequenced was PBMCs. The chain joins TRBV29-1 to TRBJ1-1, with D hard to call. The CDR3 sequence: CSVEVPGFRNTEAFF. The DNA of the CDR3 is TGCAGCGTTGAAGTGCCTGGCTTCAGGAACACTGAAGCTTTCTTT.